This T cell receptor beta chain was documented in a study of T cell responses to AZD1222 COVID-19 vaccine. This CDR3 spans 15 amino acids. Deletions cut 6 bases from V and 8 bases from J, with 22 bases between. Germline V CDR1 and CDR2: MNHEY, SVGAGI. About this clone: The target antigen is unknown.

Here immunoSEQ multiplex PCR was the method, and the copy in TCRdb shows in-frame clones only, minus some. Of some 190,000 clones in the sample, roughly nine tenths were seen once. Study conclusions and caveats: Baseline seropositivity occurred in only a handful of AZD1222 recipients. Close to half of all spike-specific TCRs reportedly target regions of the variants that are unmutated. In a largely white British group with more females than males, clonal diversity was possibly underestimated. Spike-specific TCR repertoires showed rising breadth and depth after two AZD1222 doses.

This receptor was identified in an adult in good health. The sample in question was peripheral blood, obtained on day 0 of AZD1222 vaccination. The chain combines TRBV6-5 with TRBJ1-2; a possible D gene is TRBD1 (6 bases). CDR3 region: CASRNGEGEGFGYTF. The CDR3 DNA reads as TGTGCCAGCAGGAACGGGGAGGGGGAAGGGTTCGGCTACACCTTC.